The clone carrying this T cell receptor (beta chain) showed up just once. The antigen remains unidentified. This CDR3 is built from 15 residues. The germline V gene encodes CDR1 LNHDA and CDR2 SQIVND (reference sequence). The V and J ends lost 4 bases and 0 bases respectively, with 11 bases between them. The data belong to a study of cytomegalovirus exposure and HLA in healthy donors. Study-wide results and limits: In an earlier analysis, most TCR beta V segments were productive about 87% or about 30% of the time. The only immune exposure information that was available was CMV serostatus.

Use of 60 Vbeta and 13 Jbeta primers characterized the PCR. Here immunoSEQ multiplex PCR was the method, and the copy in TCRdb shows in-frame clones only, minus some. Of approximately 130,000 clones listed, about 83% are singletons. The sample taken for sequencing was PBMCs. The receptor was derived from a young man in good health and CMV-seronegative. This sequence joins TRBV19 and TRBJ2-3; a weak D match, TRBD1 (6 bases). The CDR3 nucleotides read TGTGCCAGTAGTAAGAGAACAGGGAGCACAGATACGCAGTATTTT. Its protein is CASSKRTGSTDTQYF.